This T cell receptor (beta chain) was captured in a study of OX40 agonist ivuxolimab in advanced cancers. Method: immunoSEQ multiplex PCR; TCRdb's copy keeps in-frame clones and lacks some. The sample holds 43,000 or so clones, around 85% seen once. In germline, CDR1 is SGHDT, CDR2 YYEEEE. There are 16 residues in the CDR3. Trimming removed 2 bases at V and 2 bases at J, with 17 bases between. The sample here was CD4+ or CD8+ T cells sorted from blood, taken in a trial of the OX40 agonist ivuxolimab. This TCR derives from an adult with an advanced solid tumor such as melanoma, head and neck, liver or kidney cancer. V gene TRBV5-6 combines with J gene TRBJ2-7; D not resolved. Written as DNA, the CDR3 is TGTGCCAGCAGCTTTAGTTCGAGCGTAGAGCCCTACGAGCAGTACTTC. This gives the protein CASSFSSSVEPYEQYF.